The rows below give T cell receptor beta chains drawn from one sample of a study of T cell responses to AZD1222 COVID-19 vaccine. Profiling relied on immunoSEQ multiplex PCR, and the TCRdb table lists in-frame clones only, not all of them. The sample lists 120,000 to 150,000 clones, more than 85% occurring once. The specimen was peripheral blood, collected on day 0 of AZD1222 vaccination. The receptors stem from an adult in good health. Each CDR3 is given with its conserved first and last residue. A D gene is named only where the DNA matches it firmly. Only some rows state a clone size, as once, few, many or a class for expanded clones.

clone_size | j_call | d_call | v_call | cdr3_aa | cdr3_nt
. | TRBJ2-2 | . | TRBV4-1 | CASRNPSGELFF | TGCGCCAGCAGGAACCCTAGCGGGGAGCTGTTTTTT
. | TRBJ2-7 | . | TRBV6-5 | CAIQPYGIFYEQYF | TGTGCCATCCAGCCCTACGGGATCTTCTACGAGCAGTACTTC
. | TRBJ2-7 | TRBD2 | TRBV4-1 | CASSQGRGGGSYEQYF | TGCGCCAGCAGCCAGGGTCGTGGCGGGGGCTCCTACGAGCAGTACTTC
. | TRBJ2-2 | . | TRBV3-1/TRBV3-2 | CASSQWNADAGELFF | TGTGCCAGCAGCCAATGGAATGCGGACGCCGGGGAGCTGTTTTTT
once | TRBJ2-3 | TRBD2 | TRBV2 | CASSEAGATSGRADTQYF | TGTGCCAGCAGTGAAGCGGGGGCTACTAGCGGGAGGGCGGATACGCAGTATTTT
. | TRBJ2-2 | TRBD1 | TRBV5-1 | CASSFRSGTGGTGELFF | TGCGCCAGCAGCTTCAGGTCGGGGACAGGGGGCACCGGGGAGCTGTTTTTT
. | TRBJ1-1 | . | TRBV6-5 | CASSYRRYDTEAFF | TGTGCCAGCAGTTACAGGAGATACGACACTGAAGCTTTCTTT
. | TRBJ1-2 | . | TRBV29-1 | CSVATNYGYTF | TGCAGCGTGGCTACTAACTATGGCTACACCTTC
. | TRBJ1-1 | . | TRBV5-1 | CASSLDLEAFF | TGCGCCAGCAGCTTGGACCTTGAAGCTTTCTTT
. | TRBJ1-1 | . | TRBV5-1 | CASSWDRGNTEAFF | TGCGCCAGCAGCTGGGACCGGGGGAACACTGAAGCTTTCTTT
. | TRBJ1-5 | TRBD1 | TRBV6-5 | CASSYSGQGRQPQHF | TGTGCCAGCAGTTACTCGGGACAGGGGCGCCAGCCCCAGCATTTT
. | TRBJ2-7 | TRBD1 | TRBV7-3 | CASSLGTGMAYEQYF | TGTGCCAGCAGCTTAGGGACAGGGATGGCCTACGAGCAGTACTTC
. | TRBJ1-5 | . | TRBV6-1 | CASSESTNPQHF | TGTGCCAGCAGTGAGAGCACCAATCCCCAGCATTTT
. | TRBJ1-2 | . | TRBV12-3/TRBV12-4 | CASSPDRNYGYTF | TGTGCCAGCAGCCCTGACAGGAACTATGGCTACACCTTC
. | TRBJ2-7 | TRBD1 | TRBV6-5 | CASSSSGTASEQYF | TGTGCCAGCAGTAGCTCCGGGACAGCCTCGGAGCAGTACTTC
. | TRBJ2-3 | TRBD2 | TRBV3-1/TRBV3-2 | CASSQGSGGTDTQYF | TGTGCCAGCAGCCAAGGGAGCGGGGGCACAGATACGCAGTATTTT
. | TRBJ1-5 | . | TRBV27 | CASSSRQGNQPQHF | TGTGCCAGCAGTTCGAGACAAGGAAATCAGCCCCAGCATTTT
. | TRBJ1-4 | . | TRBV19 | CASSIRLNPGEKLFF | TGTGCCAGTAGTATAAGGCTCAACCCAGGGGAAAAACTGTTTTTT
. | TRBJ2-7 | . | TRBV6-5 | CASSYSLTGTYEQYF | TGTGCCAGCAGTTACTCGCTGACAGGTACCTACGAGCAGTACTTC
. | TRBJ1-2 | . | TRBV5-1 | CASSQGDTPYGYTF | TGCGCCAGCAGCCAAGGTGACACGCCATATGGCTACACCTTC
. | TRBJ2-1 | TRBD1 | TRBV2 | CASSDRTGDNEQFF | TGTGCCAGCAGTGATCGGACAGGGGACAATGAGCAGTTCTTC
. | TRBJ2-6 | . | TRBV5-1 | CASSLDSNRAGANVLTF | TGCGCCAGCAGCTTAGACTCTAACAGGGCTGGGGCCAACGTCCTGACTTTC
. | TRBJ1-1 | . | TRBV9 | CASSVMVNTEAFF | TGTGCCAGCAGCGTGATGGTGAACACTGAAGCTTTCTTT
. | TRBJ1-2 | TRBD1 | TRBV2 | CASGRQGLRNYGYTF | TGTGCCAGCGGACGACAGGGATTGCGTAACTATGGCTACACCTTC
. | TRBJ2-1 | TRBD2 | TRBV7-2 | CASSSLAGAYEQFF | TGTGCCAGCAGCTCCTTAGCGGGAGCATATGAGCAGTTCTTC
. | TRBJ2-7 | . | TRBV7-2 | CASSFQGNYEQYF | TGTGCCAGCAGCTTTCAGGGGAACTACGAGCAGTACTTC
. | TRBJ1-2 | TRBD1 | TRBV5-1 | CASSPDRVNGYTF | TGCGCCAGCAGCCCGGACAGGGTAAATGGCTACACCTTC
. | TRBJ1-2 | . | TRBV14 | CASSPVMGYTF | TGTGCCAGCAGCCCCGTTATGGGCTACACCTTC
. | TRBJ2-3 | . | TRBV12-3/TRBV12-4 | CASSDSTDTQYF | TGTGCCAGCAGTGATAGCACAGATACGCAGTATTTT
. | TRBJ2-7 | TRBD2 | TRBV27 | CASSPLTSGGEAYEQYF | TGTGCCAGCAGTCCCCTAACTAGCGGGGGCGAAGCCTACGAGCAGTACTTC
. | TRBJ1-1 | TRBD1 | TRBV27 | CASSLDRGTEAFF | TGTGCCAGCAGCCTCGACAGGGGCACTGAAGCTTTCTTT
. | TRBJ2-1 | TRBD2 | TRBV11-2 | CASSFLPRGTSGGDEQFF | TGTGCCAGCAGCTTCCTCCCCCGGGGGACTAGCGGGGGGGATGAGCAGTTCTTC
. | TRBJ1-6 | . | TRBV7-8 | CASSLGEAGTNSPLHF | TGTGCCAGCAGCTTAGGGGAGGCCGGGACGAATTCACCCCTCCACTTT
. | TRBJ2-1 | . | TRBV5-1 | CASSLGRSLYNEQFF | TGCGCCAGCAGCTTGGGCAGGAGCTTATACAATGAGCAGTTCTTC
few | TRBJ1-2 | TRBD1 | TRBV27 | CASSSTTGGADGYTF | TGTGCCAGCAGTTCCACGACAGGGGGCGCGGATGGCTACACCTTC
once | TRBJ2-7 | TRBD2 | TRBV19 | CASSRTSGFYEQYF | TGTGCCAGTAGTCGAACTAGCGGATTCTACGAGCAGTACTTC
. | TRBJ1-6 | TRBD1 | TRBV7-6 | CASSLAPGQGNSPLHF | TGTGCCAGCAGCTTAGCCCCGGGACAGGGGAATTCACCCCTCCACTTT
. | TRBJ1-1 | . | TRBV5-1 | CASSLTTARGVEAFF | TGCGCCAGCAGCTTGACCACGGCCCGAGGTGTGGAAGCTTTCTTT
. | TRBJ1-5 | . | TRBV4-2 | CASSQDSSRGDQPQHF | TGTGCCAGCAGCCAAGATAGCAGTCGAGGCGATCAGCCCCAGCATTTT
. | TRBJ1-1 | . | TRBV6-1 | CASSEPVGGMNTEAFF | TGTGCCAGCAGTGAGCCCGTGGGGGGTATGAACACTGAAGCTTTCTTT
. | TRBJ1-2 | . | TRBV6-5 | CASSYGRRNYGYTF | TGTGCCAGCAGTTATGGTCGGAGAAACTATGGCTACACCTTC
. | TRBJ2-1 | TRBD2 | TRBV6-1 | CASSEGLAGGHNEQFF | TGTGCCAGCAGTGAAGGGCTAGCGGGGGGGCACAATGAGCAGTTCTTC
. | TRBJ2-3 | . | TRBV5-1 | CASSTPSGAITDTQYF | TGCGCCAGCAGCACCCCTTCGGGGGCCATCACAGATACGCAGTATTTT
few | TRBJ2-7 | . | TRBV5-5 | CASSLEGFGEQYF | TGTGCCAGCAGCTTGGAGGGATTCGGCGAGCAGTACTTC
. | TRBJ1-3 | . | TRBV7-3 | CASSLTGSSGNTIYF | TGTGCCAGCAGCTTAACGGGGAGCTCTGGAAACACCATATATTTT
. | TRBJ2-2 | . | TRBV15 | CATSRRTVANLELFF | TGTGCCACCAGCAGACGAACAGTGGCAAACTTGGAGCTGTTTTTT
few | TRBJ1-2 | TRBD1 | TRBV12-3/TRBV12-4 | CASSPGTVYGYTF | TGTGCCAGCAGTCCCGGGACAGTCTATGGCTACACCTTC
once | TRBJ1-1 | . | TRBV2 | CASGDTRATEAFF | TGTGCCAGTGGGGACACAAGGGCCACTGAAGCTTTCTTT
. | TRBJ1-6 | TRBD1 | TRBV19 | CASSGGQGHSPLHF | TGTGCCAGTAGTGGGGGACAGGGGCATTCACCCCTCCACTTT
. | TRBJ1-5 | . | TRBV30 | CAWSPREGWQPQHF | TGTGCCTGGAGCCCCCGGGAGGGATGGCAGCCCCAGCATTTT
. | TRBJ2-7 | . | TRBV6-5 | CASRTALANEQYF | TGTGCCAGCAGGACTGCGCTAGCGAACGAGCAGTACTTC